This T cell receptor (beta chain) came from a study of siplizumab effects on memory and regulatory T cells. TCRdb's table, derived via immunoSEQ multiplex PCR, lists solely in-frame clones and lacks some. This sample yields over 50,000 clones, of which over 80% are seen a single time; more than 3.5% belongs to the top ten. This CDR3 is 14 amino acids long. Looked up from germline, CDR1 is SQVTM and CDR2 is ANQGSEA. V lost 8 bases and J 2 bases, leaving 17 bases between the germline ends. V and J are TRBV29-1 and TRBJ2-3; D may correspond to TRBD1 or TRBD2 (5 bases each). This clonotype was obtained from a human donor in good health. The source material was memory CD4+ T cells sorted from blood. This CDR3 is CSINTGTNTDTQYF. In DNA form, the CDR3 reads TGCAGCATCAATACCGGGACCAACACAGATACGCAGTATTTT.